This T cell receptor beta chain was recovered during a study of T cells in localized non-small cell lung cancer. V gave up 5 bases and J gave up 5 bases; unmatched junction bases: 11. The CDR3 is 15 residues long. Germline values: CDR1 SEHNR, CDR2 FQNEAQ (reference sequence). This clone turned up a few times. Clones were sequenced by immunoSEQ multiplex PCR, and TCRdb holds only the in-frame ones, with some missing. The table shows about 40,000 clones, with around 85% occurring only once. The sequence derives from a man between 35 and 75 years old with stage I lung adenocarcinoma. This chain links TRBV7-9 with TRBJ2-5, with 7 bases identical to TRBD1. This specimen was peripheral blood, taken before any cancer treatment. The DNA for the CDR3 is TGTGCCAGCAGCCGGGTGGTAGGGGGCGAGGAGACCCAGTACTTC. This sequence encodes CASSRVVGGEETQYF.